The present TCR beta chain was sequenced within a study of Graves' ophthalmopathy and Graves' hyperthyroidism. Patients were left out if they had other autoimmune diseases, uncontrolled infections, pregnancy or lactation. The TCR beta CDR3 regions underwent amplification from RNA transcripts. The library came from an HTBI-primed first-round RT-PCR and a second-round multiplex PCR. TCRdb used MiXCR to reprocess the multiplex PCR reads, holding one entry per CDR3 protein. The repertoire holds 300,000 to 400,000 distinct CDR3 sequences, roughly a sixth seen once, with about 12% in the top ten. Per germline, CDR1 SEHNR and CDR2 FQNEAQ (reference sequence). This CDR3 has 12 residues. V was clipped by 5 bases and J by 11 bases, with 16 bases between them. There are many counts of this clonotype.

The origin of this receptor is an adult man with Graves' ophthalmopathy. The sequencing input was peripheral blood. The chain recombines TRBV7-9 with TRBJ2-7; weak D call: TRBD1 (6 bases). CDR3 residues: CASSRLQGYKYF. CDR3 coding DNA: TGTGCCAGCAGCCGCTTACAGGGATACAAGTACTTC.